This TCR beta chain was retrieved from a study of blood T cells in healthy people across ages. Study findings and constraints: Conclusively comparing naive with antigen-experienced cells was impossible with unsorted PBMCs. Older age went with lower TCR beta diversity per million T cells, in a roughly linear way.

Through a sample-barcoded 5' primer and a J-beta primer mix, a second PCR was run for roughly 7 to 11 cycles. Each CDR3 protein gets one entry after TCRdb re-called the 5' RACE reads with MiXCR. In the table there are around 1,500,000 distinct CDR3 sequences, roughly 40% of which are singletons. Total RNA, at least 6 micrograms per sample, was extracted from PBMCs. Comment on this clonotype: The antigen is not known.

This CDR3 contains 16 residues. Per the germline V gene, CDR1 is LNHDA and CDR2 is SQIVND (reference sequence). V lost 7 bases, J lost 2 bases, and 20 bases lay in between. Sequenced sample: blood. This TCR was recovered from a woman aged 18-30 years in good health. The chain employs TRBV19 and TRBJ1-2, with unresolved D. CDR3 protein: CASTGRQTYGNYGYTF. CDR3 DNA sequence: TGTGCCAGTACCGGCCGGCAGACCTACGGGAACTATGGCTACACCTTC.